These T cell receptor beta chains were read from a single sample in a study of blood T cell repertoires in COVID-19. Profiled with immunoSEQ multiplex PCR; TCRdb holds only in-frame clones, not every one. The table records around 470,000 clones, 75% to 90% of them present only once. Sequencing was carried out using peripheral blood. Receptors originate from a man in his late teens or twenties with COVID-19, enrolled during active disease. The CDR3 runs from the conserved cysteine through the conserved F or W. D genes are given only for firm matches. Clone size appears in some rows only: once, few, many, or a class for an expanded clone.

abundance | j_gene | v_gene | d_gene | len | CDR3aa | CDR3nt
NA | TRBJ2-7 | TRBV20-1 | NA | 14 | CSASQDTYSYEQYF | TGCAGTGCTAGTCAGGACACCTACTCCTACGAGCAGTACTTC
NA | TRBJ2-7 | TRBV5-4 | TRBD2 | 17 | CASSPGLAVLGSYEQYF | TGTGCCAGCAGCCCGGGACTAGCGGTGTTGGGATCCTACGAGCAGTACTTC
NA | TRBJ2-3 | TRBV28 | TRBD2 | 14 | CASSLPGRGDTQYF | TGTGCCAGCAGTTTACCCGGGAGGGGAGATACGCAGTATTTT
NA | TRBJ1-6 | TRBV27 | TRBD1 | 16 | CASSLYRDRDSSPLHF | TGTGCCAGCAGTTTATACCGGGACAGGGATAGTTCACCCCTCCACTTT
NA | TRBJ2-7 | TRBV6-5 | NA | 12 | CASSYRGGGQYF | TGTGCCAGCAGTTACAGGGGCGGCGGCCAGTACTTC
NA | TRBJ2-5 | TRBV11-1 | TRBD1 | 14 | CASKSQGGVETQYF | TGTGCCAGCAAATCACAGGGGGGCGTGGAGACCCAGTACTTC
NA | TRBJ1-4 | TRBV27 | NA | 14 | CASSPGTIFEKLFF | TGTGCCAGCAGTCCAGGGACTATATTCGAAAAACTGTTTTTT
NA | TRBJ2-1 | TRBV15 | TRBD2 | 17 | CATSNPATSGSVYEQFF | TGTGCCACCAGCAACCCCGCGACTAGCGGGTCAGTTTATGAGCAGTTCTTC
NA | TRBJ2-3 | TRBV15 | NA | 13 | CATSSGTSNTQYF | TGTGCCACCAGCAGCGGGACATCCAATACGCAGTATTTT
NA | TRBJ2-3 | TRBV5-8 | NA | 15 | CASSLRGLSTDTQYF | TGTGCCAGCAGCTTGAGGGGTTTGAGCACAGATACGCAGTATTTT
NA | TRBJ2-1 | TRBV9 | NA | 14 | CASSVRESHNEQFF | TGTGCCAGCAGCGTTCGAGAAAGTCACAATGAGCAGTTCTTC
NA | TRBJ1-1 | TRBV3-1/TRBV3-2 | NA | 14 | CASSQAVANTEAFF | TGTGCCAGCAGCCAAGCAGTCGCGAACACTGAAGCTTTCTTT
NA | TRBJ1-1 | TRBV13 | NA | 15 | CASTLRGGLNTEAFF | TGTGCCAGCACCCTGAGGGGGGGCCTGAACACTGAAGCTTTCTTT
NA | TRBJ2-1 | TRBV6-5 | NA | 14 | CASTAFGNYNEQFF | TGTGCCAGCACGGCTTTCGGGAACTACAATGAGCAGTTCTTC
NA | TRBJ2-3 | TRBV20-1 | NA | 11 | CSAWTGEAQYF | TGCAGTGCTTGGACCGGGGAGGCGCAGTATTTT
NA | TRBJ2-5 | TRBV4-1 | TRBD2 | 17 | CASSRTSGGFLVETQYF | TGCGCCAGCAGCCGGACTAGCGGGGGGTTTTTAGTAGAGACCCAGTACTTC
NA | TRBJ2-7 | TRBV5-6 | NA | 14 | CASSLRSPTGEQYF | TGTGCCAGCAGCTTGCGGTCACCCACGGGGGAGCAGTACTTC
NA | TRBJ2-2 | TRBV7-9 | NA | 13 | CAGEARATGELFF | TGTGCCGGGGAGGCTAGAGCCACCGGGGAGCTGTTTTTT
NA | TRBJ2-1 | TRBV12-3/TRBV12-4 | NA | 13 | CASSTGVYNEQFF | TGTGCCAGCAGTACCGGGGTCTACAATGAGCAGTTCTTC
NA | TRBJ2-7 | TRBV24-1 | TRBD2 | 18 | CATSDPMGRLAGGHEQYF | TGTGCCACCAGTGACCCCATGGGGCGACTAGCGGGAGGACACGAGCAGTACTTC
NA | TRBJ2-7 | TRBV28 | TRBD1 | 13 | CASRPQGAYEQYF | TGTGCCAGCAGACCACAGGGGGCTTACGAGCAGTACTTC
few | TRBJ1-5 | TRBV25-1 | TRBD1 | 15 | CASSGSGGPNQPQHF | TGTGCCAGCAGTGGATCAGGGGGCCCTAATCAGCCCCAGCATTTT
NA | TRBJ2-7 | TRBV30 | TRBD2 | 17 | CAWNVRFPAGGKNEQYF | TGTGCCTGGAATGTACGGTTTCCCGCGGGGGGAAAAAACGAGCAGTACTTC
NA | TRBJ1-2 | TRBV4-1 | TRBD1 | 14 | CASSPGQPNYGYTF | TGCGCCAGCAGCCCGGGACAGCCTAACTATGGCTACACCTTC
NA | TRBJ2-7 | TRBV28 | TRBD2 | 15 | CASTIGTSGKYEQYF | TGTGCCAGCACCATCGGGACTAGCGGAAAATACGAGCAGTACTTC
NA | TRBJ2-3 | TRBV9 | TRBD2 | 16 | CASSVLSGGNTDTQYF | TGTGCCAGCAGCGTTTTGTCGGGGGGGAACACAGATACGCAGTATTTT
NA | TRBJ1-2 | TRBV10-3 | TRBD1 | 14 | CATWRQGGNYGYTF | TGTGCCACCTGGAGACAGGGAGGTAACTATGGCTACACCTTC
NA | TRBJ1-1 | TRBV2 | NA | 14 | CASSQQDLNTEAFF | TGTGCCAGCAGCCAACAGGATTTGAACACTGAAGCTTTCTTT
once | TRBJ2-3 | TRBV28 | NA | 13 | CASRFQGRHTQYF | TGTGCCAGCAGGTTTCAGGGCCGGCATACGCAGTATTTT